Shown below are 32 T cell receptor beta chains from a single sample sequenced in a study of shared T cell receptors in the human thymus. Method: immunoSEQ multiplex PCR; TCRdb's copy keeps in-frame clones and lacks some. This repertoire shows approximately 660,000 clones, around 87% found once; its top ten account for about 0.01%. The same sample was also studied in work on human thymus T cells.

The specimen was thymocytes. Receptors originate from a boy in the first two years of life with a congenital heart defect.

The chain has TRBV14 and TRBJ1-1; possible D gene TRBD1, 6 bases. The CDR3 spans 17 residues. Germline V lookup: CDR1 SGHDN, CDR2 FVKESK. V lost 0 bases and J 1 base, leaving 15 bases between the germline ends. The CDR3: CASSQDKTGWSNTEAFF. Written as DNA, the CDR3 is TGTGCCAGCAGCCAAGATAAAACAGGGTGGTCGAACACTGAAGCTTTCTTT.

The J gene is TRBJ1-1, the V gene TRBV29-1; 11 nucleotides line up with TRBD1. CDR3 length: 15 residues. Germline loops: CDR1 SQVTM, CDR2 ANQGSEA. V trimming: 6 bases; J trimming: 3 bases; junction bases outside the gene matches: 9. In DNA, the CDR3 is TGCAGCGTCCGGGACAGGGGGAAAGGGGACACTGAAGCTTTCTTT. Residues: CSVRDRGKGDTEAFF.

This chain joins TRBV7-8 and TRBJ2-3; 11 positions match TRBD2. Germline lookup yields CDR1 SGHVS and CDR2 FQNEAQ. There are 15 residues in the CDR3. The ends lost 1 base at V and 6 bases at J; junction bases unmatched: 3. CDR3 amino acids: CASSLEASGRDTQYF. CDR3 nucleotides: TGTGCCAGCAGCTTAGAGGCTAGCGGGAGGGATACGCAGTATTTT.

The V call is TRBV4-1, the J call TRBJ1-1, with 8 positions matching TRBD1. Germline-derived CDR1 and CDR2 are MGHRA and YSYEKL. The ends lost 1 base at V and 0 bases at J; junction bases unmatched: 16. This CDR3 contains 20 residues. DNA for the CDR3: TGCGCCAGCAGCCAAGGAACCCCGGGACAGGCGATCTTCATGAACACTGAAGCTTTCTTT. Translation: CASSQGTPGQAIFMNTEAFF.

The chain is built from TRBV4-1 and TRBJ2-7, with TRBD2 identical over 7 bases. CDR1 is MGHRA, CDR2 YSYEKL, per germline. The CDR3 has 16 residues. The V segment lost 4 bases and the J segment 2 bases; nucleotides outside the gene matches: 11. CDR3 amino acids: CASSRNSGNGTYEQYF. The CDR3 bases are TGCGCCAGCAGCCGGAACAGCGGGAATGGCACCTACGAGCAGTACTTC.

The chain couples TRBV4-3 to TRBJ2-5, with D perhaps matching TRBD1 (5 bases). Germline lookup yields CDR1 LGHNA and CDR2 YSLEER. The CDR3 covers 15 residues. The V end lost 4 bases, the J end lost 3 bases, and 15 bases lay between the germline ends. CDR3 loop: CASSPLGLEKETQYF. DNA of the CDR3: TGCGCCAGCAGCCCCCTGGGGCTGGAGAAAGAGACCCAGTACTTC.

The chain is built from TRBV19 and TRBJ2-7; no reliable D call. The CDR3 has 15 amino acids. In germline, CDR1 is LNHDA, CDR2 SQIVND (reference sequence). The V end lost 5 bases, the J end lost 5 bases, and 19 bases lay between the germline ends. In nucleotides, the CDR3 is TGTGCCAGTAGTGCGCGGTTTCGGTTCCGCCACGAGCAGTACTTC. Protein sequence: CASSARFRFRHEQYF. The whole variable domain, filled in from reference TRBV19 and TRBJ2-7, reads DGGITQSPKYLFRKEGQNVTLSCEQNLNHDAMYWYRQDPGQGLRLIYYSQIVNDFQKGDIAEGYSVSREKKESFPLTVTSAQKNPTAFYLCASSARFRFRHEQYFGPGTRLTVT.

The chain carries TRBV7-8 and TRBJ1-1; 11 bases match TRBD1. This CDR3 comprises 15 residues. Germline loops: CDR1 SGHVS, CDR2 FQNEAQ. The trim removed 0 bases at V and 5 bases at J, leaving 2 bases unmatched. Here the CDR3 reads CASSLAGTGGTEAFF. The CDR3, as DNA: TGTGCCAGCAGCTTAGCCGGGACAGGGGGGACTGAAGCTTTCTTT.

The V gene is TRBV10-1, the J gene TRBJ1-2; the match to TRBD1 covers 7 bases. The length of the CDR3 is 14 residues. After removal of 3 bases from V and 6 bases from J, the junction contained 7 bases not matched to a gene. The germline CDR1 and CDR2 sequences are WNHNN and SYGVQD (reference sequence). CDR3 loop: CASSDHPGQHGYTF. CDR3 in DNA: TGCGCCAGCAGTGATCATCCGGGACAGCATGGCTACACCTTC.

V and J are TRBV5-1 and TRBJ2-2; 10 bases match TRBD2. The CDR3 is made up of 17 amino acids. Germline trimming cut 1 base from V and 6 bases from J; bases unmatched to any gene: 9. Germline V gene data show CDR1 as SGHRS and CDR2 as YFSETQ. CDR3 in DNA: TGCGCCAGCAGCTTGCGTACCAGCGGGAGGGGCCCCGGGGAGCTGTTTTTT. It is translated as CASSLRTSGRGPGELFF.

This clone was counted only a few times. The CDR3 DNA follows: TGTGCCAGCTCACCTTTTAGGACAGGGCGGCTTAGGGAGCAGTACTTC. Translated: CASSPFRTGRLREQYF. The chain employs TRBV18 and TRBJ2-7; 8 nucleotides line up with TRBD1. This CDR3 contains 16 residues. CDR1 and CDR2 from the germline V gene are KGHSH and LQKENI. V lost 3 bases and J lost 7; bases outside the gene matches: 14.

The V gene is TRBV16, the J gene TRBJ2-3, with TRBD2 matching over 12 bases. The V and J ends lost 0 bases and 6 bases, in that order; junction bases with no gene match: 19. The CDR3 extends over 21 amino acids. Germline V gene lookup returns CDR1 KGHSY and CDR2 FQNENV. The CDR3 region is CASSQSDLLAGGRNLADTQYF. CDR3 coding DNA: TGTGCCAGCAGCCAATCGGATTTGCTAGCGGGAGGGAGGAACCTTGCGGATACGCAGTATTTT.

V usage is TRBV10-1 and J usage is TRBJ2-5, with TRBD2 matching 7 bases. Trimming removed 6 bases from V and 2 bases from J; junction bases left unmatched: 6. The CDR3 runs to 14 residues. Germline V gene data show CDR1 as WNHNN and CDR2 as SYGVQD (reference sequence). The chain's CDR3 is CASRLAIRQETQYF. The CDR3 nucleotides are TGCGCCAGCAGACTAGCGATACGGCAAGAGACCCAGTACTTC.

The chain couples TRBV20-1 to TRBJ2-7; D is uncertain. V lost 3 bases to trimming and J lost 3 bases, with 6 bases between them. CDR1 and CDR2 (germline): DFQATT, SNEGSKA (reference sequence). The CDR3 contains 11 residues. This chain's CDR3 is CSASNGYEQYF. In DNA form, the CDR3 reads TGCAGTGCTAGTAACGGCTACGAGCAGTACTTC.

The rearrangement links TRBV2 to TRBJ2-3; TRBD1 aligns across 7 bases. V trimming: 6 bases; J trimming: 2 bases; junction bases outside the gene matches: 14. The germline V gene encodes CDR1 SNHLY and CDR2 FYNNEI. There are 17 residues in the CDR3. For the CDR3, the DNA is TGTGCCAGCAGGGGATACAGGGGACCCCTACACACAGATACGCAGTATTTT. It specifies CASRGYRGPLHTDTQYF. The variable domain in full, with the rest retrieved from reference TRBV2 and TRBJ2-3, is EPEVTQTPSHQVTQMGQEVILRCVPISNHLYFYWYRQILGQKVEFLVSFYNNEISEKSEIFDDQFSVERPDGSNFTLKIRSTKLEDSAMYFCASRGYRGPLHTDTQYFGPGTRLTVL.

V and J are TRBV5-6 and TRBJ2-1; 7 bases agree with TRBD2. Trimming at V came to 0 bases and at J to 0 bases, leaving 0 bases not matched to a gene. This CDR3 is built from 15 residues. Germline CDR1 SGHDT, CDR2 YYEEEE. CDR3 sequence reads: CASSLGGSSYNEQFF. The CDR3 DNA is TGTGCCAGCAGCTTGGGCGGGAGCTCCTACAATGAGCAGTTCTTC. Based on the CDR3 plus reference TRBV5-6 and TRBJ2-1, the full variable domain is DAGVTQSPTHLIKTRGQQVTLRCSPKSGHDTVSWYQQALGQGPQFIFQYYEEEERQRGNFPDRFSGHQFPNYSSELNVNALLLGDSALYLCASSLGGSSYNEQFFGPGTRLTVL.

The DNA for the CDR3 is TGCGCCAGCAGCCAAGGGACTAGCGGGGTCGATGAGCAGTTCTTC. Translated: CASSQGTSGVDEQFF. The gene calls are TRBV4-1 and TRBJ2-1; TRBD2 matches 12 bases. In germline, CDR1 is MGHRA, CDR2 YSYEKL. After removal of 1 base from V and 8 bases from J, the junction contained 3 bases not matched to a gene. The CDR3 is 15 residues long.

The genes are TRBV20-1 and TRBJ1-1; D gene uncertain. This CDR3 comprises 11 residues. Per germline, CDR1 DFQATT and CDR2 SNEGSKA (reference sequence). V was trimmed by 0 bases and J by 8 bases, leaving 7 bases between them. In DNA, the CDR3 is TGCAGTGCTAGAGATTCACAGGAAGCTTTCTTT. Residues: CSARDSQEAFF.

This chain joins TRBV7-2 and TRBJ1-4; unclear D gene. CDR3 length equals 16 residues. The germline V and J ends were trimmed by 5 bases and 7 bases, with 20 bases remaining between them. Germline CDR1 SGHTA, CDR2 FQGNSA. CDR3 coding DNA: TGTGCCAGCAGCCATAGAGGGATAGGGTTGGGTGAAAAACTGTTTTTT. It is translated as CASSHRGIGLGEKLFF.

The chain links TRBV6-1 to TRBJ2-7; D unresolved. Germline assignment: CDR1 MNHNS and CDR2 SASEGT. CDR3 length: 13 residues. V shed 8 bases and J shed 0 bases, with 11 bases lying between them. This chain's CDR3 is CASGQINSYEQYF. The CDR3 DNA sequence: TGTGCCAGCGGTCAGATTAACTCCTACGAGCAGTACTTC.

In its sample, this clone was seen a few times. V is TRBV7-9 and J is TRBJ2-1; 7 nucleotides align to TRBD2. This CDR3 has 15 amino acids. Trimming cost V 7 bases and J 3 bases; bases outside gene matches: 9. In germline, CDR1 is SEHNR, CDR2 FQNEAQ (reference sequence). The CDR3, as DNA: TGTGCCAGCACCCACCACCGGGAGGTCTACAATGAGCAGTTCTTC. This encodes CASTHHREVYNEQFF.

This clone is a singleton in its sample. For the CDR3, the DNA is TGCGCCAGCAGCCAAAACAGGGAAACCGGGGAGCTGTTTTTT. It specifies CASSQNRETGELFF. The V call is TRBV5-1, the J call TRBJ2-2, with D possibly matching TRBD1 (6 bases). V lost 4 bases, J lost 5 bases, and 12 bases lay in between. Germline V gives CDR1 SGHRS, CDR2 YFSETQ. The CDR3 spans 14 residues.

The chain uses TRBV20-1 and TRBJ2-5; D not resolved. V was cut by 5 bases and J by 9 bases, with 10 bases left in between. The germline V gene encodes CDR1 DFQATT and CDR2 SNEGSKA (reference sequence). This CDR3 has 10 residues. CDR3 DNA sequence: TGCAGTGCTGTCTACGGAGCCCAGTACTTC. Its protein product is CSAVYGAQYF.

The chain joins TRBV5-6 to TRBJ2-7, with a possible D match to TRBD2 (7 bases). Germline lookup yields CDR1 SGHDT and CDR2 YYEEEE. V was cut by 0 bases and J by 2 bases, with 15 bases left in between. The CDR3 loop spans 16 amino acids. The CDR3 reads CASSLEGGGTTYEQYF. CDR3 DNA: TGTGCCAGCAGCTTGGAGGGGGGGGGTACCACCTACGAGCAGTACTTC.

This chain uses TRBV2 with TRBJ1-3; TRBD1 might be the D (5 bases). This CDR3 is 15 amino acids long. V lost 6 bases and J 0 bases, leaving 12 bases between the germline ends. Germline V CDR1 and CDR2: SNHLY, FYNNEI. CDR3 DNA sequence: TGTGCCAGCAGGATACGGGGGAGCTCTGGAAACACCATATATTTT. Protein sequence: CASRIRGSSGNTIYF.

The V gene is TRBV30, the J gene TRBJ2-3, with 9 bases that match TRBD2. Trimming took 8 bases from V and 5 from J; bases not matched to a gene: 20. From germline, CDR1 is GTSNPN and CDR2 SVGIG (reference sequence). This CDR3 region has 17 residues. CDR3 loop: CAGWGSGSGGLGDTQYF. For the CDR3, the DNA is TGTGCCGGCTGGGGTAGCGGGAGTGGGGGGCTTGGAGATACGCAGTATTTT.

The rearrangement links TRBV4-1 to TRBJ2-7; D is possibly TRBD2 (6 bases). CDR3 length equals 14 residues. The germline V gene has CDR1 MGHRA and CDR2 YSYEKL. Trimming removed 1 base at V and 3 bases at J, with 10 bases between. The CDR3 nucleotides read TGCGCCAGCAGCCAAGGGAGGGCTGGCTACGAGCAGTACTTC. This translates into CASSQGRAGYEQYF.

This chain links TRBV5-1 with TRBJ2-7; the match to TRBD1 covers 9 bases. Trimming took 4 bases from V and 2 from J; bases not matched to a gene: 25. The CDR3 totals 21 residues. Germline V gives CDR1 SGHRS, CDR2 YFSETQ. In DNA, the CDR3 is TGCGCCAGCAGCGCGATGGAGGGTGGAGGACAGGGGTTAAAGGGGCCCTACGAGCAGTACTTC. Translating gives CASSAMEGGGQGLKGPYEQYF.

The genes are TRBV9 and TRBJ2-3; no reliable D call. Between the trimmed V and J ends, which lost 1 base and 3 bases, there was a span of 3 bases. Germline V CDR1 and CDR2: SGDLS, YYNGEE. There are 12 residues in the CDR3. For the CDR3, the DNA is TGTGCCAGCAGCGTACGGACAGATACGCAGTATTTT. Translating it yields CASSVRTDTQYF.

V is TRBV5-1 and J is TRBJ2-5; TRBD2 is a possible D gene (5 bases). Germline V gene lookup returns CDR1 SGHRS and CDR2 YFSETQ. The CDR3 has 13 amino acids. V was cut by 0 bases and J by 4 bases, with 7 bases left in between. In DNA form, the CDR3 reads TGCGCCAGCAGCTTGGTTCGGGGAGAGACCCAGTACTTC. Amino acid sequence: CASSLVRGETQYF.

This rearrangement joins TRBV14 to TRBJ2-3, with 9 bases aligning to TRBD2. The CDR3 has 18 residues. Germline CDR1 reads SGHDN; CDR2 reads FVKESK. Unmatched junction bases numbered 10, after V lost 1 base and J lost 2 bases. DNA of the CDR3: TGTGCCAGCAGCCAAGCCCGGGGAGTAGCGGGAGCCACAGATACGCAGTATTTT. Its translation is CASSQARGVAGATDTQYF.

The CDR3 loop is CASSLTGLAQETQYF. The CDR3 DNA reads as TGTGCCAGCAGTTTAACGGGACTAGCGCAAGAGACCCAGTACTTC. V usage is TRBV28 and J usage is TRBJ2-5; TRBD2 aligns across 10 bases. Germline V gene data show CDR1 as MDHEN and CDR2 as SYDVKM. After removal of 2 bases from V and 2 bases from J, the junction contained 2 bases not matched to a gene. The CDR3 length is 15 residues.